These T cell receptor beta chains were read from a single sample in a study of T-cell memory formation after mild COVID-19. TCRdb called the 5' RACE reads again in MiXCR, with one record for every CDR3 protein. This sample has roughly 14,000 distinct CDR3 sequences; around a fifth occur once, and the top ten carry 50% to 60%. The specimen was PBMCs or a T cell subset sorted from them (not recorded which). The receptors derive from a man aged 18 to 30 who had mild COVID-19 (a few samples of this study predate the infection). Cell type and time point are not known. Each CDR3 is given with its conserved first and last residue. The D gene is left open where the match is weak. Not all rows give a size; the values are once, few, many and, for expanded clones, a class.

d_gene: -; abundance: once; j_gene: TRBJ2-7; v_gene: TRBV7-9; CDR3aa: CASSRGTSYEQYF; CDR3nt: TGTGCCAGCAGCCGTGGGACTTCCTACGAGCAGTACTTC
d_gene: -; abundance: -; j_gene: TRBJ2-5; v_gene: TRBV7-2; CDR3aa: CASSRLGTQYF; CDR3nt: TGTGCCAGCAGCCGCCTGGGGACCCAGTACTTC
d_gene: -; abundance: many; j_gene: TRBJ2-1; v_gene: TRBV7-6; CDR3aa: CASSLDREGGADEQFF; CDR3nt: TGTGCCAGCAGCTTAGATCGCGAGGGCGGGGCGGATGAGCAGTTCTTC
d_gene: TRBD2; abundance: -; j_gene: TRBJ2-1; v_gene: TRBV3-1; CDR3aa: CASSQGLAGVEQFF; CDR3nt: TGTGCCAGCAGCCAAGGGCTAGCGGGAGTCGAGCAGTTCTTC
d_gene: TRBD1; abundance: -; j_gene: TRBJ1-1; v_gene: TRBV6-2/TRBV6-3; CDR3aa: CASTTGADTRLNTEAFF; CDR3nt: TGTGCCAGTACGACAGGGGCAGATACGAGATTGAACACTGAAGCTTTCTTT
d_gene: -; abundance: few; j_gene: TRBJ1-2; v_gene: TRBV3-1; CDR3aa: CASSQELFNYGYTF; CDR3nt: TGTGCCAGCAGCCAAGAACTATTTAACTATGGCTACACCTTC
d_gene: -; abundance: many; j_gene: TRBJ2-4; v_gene: TRBV5-8; CDR3aa: CASHSGQFLNIQYF; CDR3nt: TGTGCCAGCCACTCCGGACAGTTTCTAAACATTCAGTACTTC
d_gene: -; abundance: once; j_gene: TRBJ2-7; v_gene: TRBV24-1; CDR3aa: CATSDFHGNEQYF; CDR3nt: TGTGCCACCAGTGATTTTCATGGGAACGAGCAGTACTTC
d_gene: -; abundance: many; j_gene: TRBJ2-3; v_gene: TRBV7-3; CDR3aa: CASSLGAGTPLGTQYF; CDR3nt: TGTGCCAGCAGCTTGGGCGCGGGCACCCCGTTGGGTACGCAGTATTTT
d_gene: -; abundance: many; j_gene: TRBJ2-3; v_gene: TRBV7-9; CDR3aa: CASSYWLASTDTQYF; CDR3nt: TGTGCCAGCAGCTATTGGCTGGCTAGCACAGATACGCAGTATTTT
d_gene: TRBD1; abundance: many; j_gene: TRBJ2-3; v_gene: TRBV12-5; CDR3aa: CASDGQGATDTQYF; CDR3nt: TGTGCTAGTGACGGACAGGGGGCCACAGATACGCAGTATTTT
d_gene: -; abundance: many; j_gene: TRBJ1-5; v_gene: TRBV21-1; CDR3aa: CASRRAVGTNDQPQHF; CDR3nt: TGTGCCAGCCGTCGGGCCGTGGGAACCAACGATCAGCCCCAGCATTTT
d_gene: TRBD1; abundance: many; j_gene: TRBJ2-1; v_gene: TRBV11-2; CDR3aa: CASSLEPGTGFGVNEQFF; CDR3nt: TGTGCCAGCAGCTTAGAGCCGGGGACAGGGTTCGGCGTGAATGAGCAGTTCTTC
d_gene: TRBD1; abundance: many; j_gene: TRBJ2-2; v_gene: TRBV9; CDR3aa: CASSTDRGPGELFF; CDR3nt: TGTGCCAGCAGCACCGACAGGGGGCCCGGGGAGCTGTTTTTT
d_gene: -; abundance: many; j_gene: TRBJ2-4; v_gene: TRBV2; CDR3aa: CASSTTGDWSRNIQYF; CDR3nt: TGTGCCAGCAGTACAACAGGGGACTGGAGCCGAAACATTCAGTACTTC
d_gene: -; abundance: many; j_gene: TRBJ1-1; v_gene: TRBV19; CDR3aa: CASSMDRNTEAFF; CDR3nt: TGTGCCAGTAGTATGGACAGGAACACTGAAGCTTTCTTT
d_gene: TRBD1; abundance: -; j_gene: TRBJ1-1; v_gene: TRBV19; CDR3aa: CASRDRVWDTEAFF; CDR3nt: TGTGCCAGTAGGGACAGGGTTTGGGACACTGAAGCTTTCTTT
d_gene: TRBD2; abundance: few; j_gene: TRBJ2-1; v_gene: TRBV19; CDR3aa: CASSIEGRDWLAGYSSYNEQFF; CDR3nt: TGTGCCAGTAGTATAGAGGGGAGGGATTGGCTAGCGGGGTATAGCTCCTACAATGAGCAGTTCTTC
d_gene: -; abundance: many; j_gene: TRBJ2-6; v_gene: TRBV25-1; CDR3aa: CASRHDSGANVLTF; CDR3nt: TGTGCCAGCCGACACGACTCTGGGGCCAACGTCCTGACTTTC
d_gene: -; abundance: -; j_gene: TRBJ1-2; v_gene: TRBV13; CDR3aa: CASSLWPGRTNYGYTF; CDR3nt: TGTGCCAGCAGCTTATGGCCAGGGAGGACTAACTATGGCTACACCTTC
d_gene: -; abundance: -; j_gene: TRBJ1-2; v_gene: TRBV7-9; CDR3aa: CASSLFIWGSTGGYTF; CDR3nt: TGTGCCAGCAGCTTATTTATATGGGGATCTACGGGGGGCTACACCTTC
d_gene: TRBD2; abundance: -; j_gene: TRBJ2-5; v_gene: TRBV9; CDR3aa: CASSVGASGGWETQYF; CDR3nt: TGTGCCAGCAGCGTAGGAGCCAGCGGGGGTTGGGAGACCCAGTACTTC
d_gene: -; abundance: many; j_gene: TRBJ1-2; v_gene: TRBV12-3/TRBV12-4; CDR3aa: CASSPPGAYYGYTF; CDR3nt: TGTGCCAGCAGTCCGCCCGGGGCGTACTATGGCTACACCTTC
d_gene: -; abundance: -; j_gene: TRBJ2-7; v_gene: TRBV27; CDR3aa: CASSLGGQGVYEQYF; CDR3nt: TGTGCCAGCAGTTTAGGGGGGCAGGGGGTTTACGAGCAGTACTTC
d_gene: -; abundance: many; j_gene: TRBJ2-1; v_gene: TRBV3-1; CDR3aa: CASSQDLRKGAYNEQFF; CDR3nt: TGTGCCAGCAGCCAAGATCTTAGGAAAGGGGCCTACAATGAGCAGTTCTTC
d_gene: TRBD1; abundance: many; j_gene: TRBJ1-1; v_gene: TRBV6-5; CDR3aa: CASSSQGARAFF; CDR3nt: TGTGCCAGCAGTTCACAGGGGGCAAGAGCTTTCTTT
d_gene: -; abundance: -; j_gene: TRBJ2-1; v_gene: TRBV15; CDR3aa: CATSRAGGAYNEQFF; CDR3nt: TGTGCCACCAGCAGAGCCGGGGGTGCCTACAATGAGCAGTTCTTC
d_gene: -; abundance: -; j_gene: TRBJ2-7; v_gene: TRBV20-1; CDR3aa: CSARDPQGGDYEQYF; CDR3nt: TGCAGTGCTAGAGATCCCCAGGGGGGGGATTACGAGCAGTACTTC
d_gene: TRBD1; abundance: many; j_gene: TRBJ1-2; v_gene: TRBV20-1; CDR3aa: CSARDLMTGVYGYTF; CDR3nt: TGCAGTGCTAGAGATCTGATGACAGGGGTCTATGGCTACACCTTC
d_gene: -; abundance: -; j_gene: TRBJ2-3; v_gene: TRBV9; CDR3aa: CASSRGLRTDTQYF; CDR3nt: TGTGCCAGCAGCCGGGGACTTCGCACAGATACGCAGTATTTT
d_gene: TRBD2; abundance: many; j_gene: TRBJ2-1; v_gene: TRBV5-1; CDR3aa: CASSLVRTSGYNEQFF; CDR3nt: TGCGCCAGCAGCTTGGTCAGGACTAGCGGCTACAATGAGCAGTTCTTC
d_gene: -; abundance: few; j_gene: TRBJ2-3; v_gene: TRBV11-2; CDR3aa: CASSYFGAQYF; CDR3nt: TGTGCCAGCAGCTACTTTGGAGCGCAGTATTTT
d_gene: -; abundance: -; j_gene: TRBJ2-7; v_gene: TRBV29-1; CDR3aa: CSVEGGVSYEQYF; CDR3nt: TGCAGCGTTGAAGGTGGGGTCTCCTACGAGCAGTACTTC
d_gene: -; abundance: many; j_gene: TRBJ1-2; v_gene: TRBV7-9; CDR3aa: CASSPRGDYGYTF; CDR3nt: TGTGCCAGCAGTCCCAGGGGCGACTATGGCTACACCTTC
d_gene: -; abundance: many; j_gene: TRBJ2-1; v_gene: TRBV3-2; CDR3aa: CASSPGTGTYNEQFF; CDR3nt: TGTGCCAGCAGCCCCGGGACAGGGACATACAATGAGCAGTTCTTC
d_gene: TRBD1; abundance: many; j_gene: TRBJ1-3; v_gene: TRBV7-2; CDR3aa: CASSLPGGKPGNTIYF; CDR3nt: TGTGCCAGCAGCCTACCAGGGGGAAAACCTGGAAACACCATATATTTT
d_gene: -; abundance: many; j_gene: TRBJ2-2; v_gene: TRBV29-1; CDR3aa: CSVALGAAGELFF; CDR3nt: TGCAGCGTTGCACTGGGGGCTGCCGGGGAGCTGTTTTTT